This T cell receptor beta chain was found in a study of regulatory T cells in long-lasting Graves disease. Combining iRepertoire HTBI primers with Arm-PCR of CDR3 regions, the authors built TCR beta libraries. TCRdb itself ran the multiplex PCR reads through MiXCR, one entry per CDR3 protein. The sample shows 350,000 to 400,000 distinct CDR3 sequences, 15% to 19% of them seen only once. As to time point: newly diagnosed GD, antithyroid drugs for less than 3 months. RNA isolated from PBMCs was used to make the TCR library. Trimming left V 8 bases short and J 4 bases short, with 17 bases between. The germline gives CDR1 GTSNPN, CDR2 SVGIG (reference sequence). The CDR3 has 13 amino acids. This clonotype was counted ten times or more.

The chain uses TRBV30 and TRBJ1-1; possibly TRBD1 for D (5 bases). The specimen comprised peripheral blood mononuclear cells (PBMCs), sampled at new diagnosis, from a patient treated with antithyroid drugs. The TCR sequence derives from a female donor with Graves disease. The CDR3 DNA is TGTGCCGCTGTCCTGGGGGGGGGCACTGAAGCTTTCTTT. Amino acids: CAAVLGGGTEAFF.